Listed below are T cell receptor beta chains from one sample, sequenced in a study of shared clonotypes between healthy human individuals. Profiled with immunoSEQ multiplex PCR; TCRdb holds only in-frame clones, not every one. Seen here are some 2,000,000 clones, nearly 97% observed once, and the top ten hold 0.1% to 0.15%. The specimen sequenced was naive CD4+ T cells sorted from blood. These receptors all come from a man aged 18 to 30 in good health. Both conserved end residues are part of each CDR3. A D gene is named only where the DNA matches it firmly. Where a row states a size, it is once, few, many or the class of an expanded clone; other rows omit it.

CDR3: CASSYSSGRASETQYF; DNA: TGTGCCAGCAGTTACTCAAGCGGGAGGGCCTCAGAGACCCAGTACTTC; V: TRBV6-5; D: TRBD2; J: TRBJ2-5; size: NA
CDR3: CASSLGAGNQPQHF; DNA: TGTGCCAGCAGCTTGGGGGCAGGCAATCAGCCCCAGCATTTT; V: TRBV5-5; D: NA; J: TRBJ1-5; size: NA
CDR3: CATADWDRGNTIYF; DNA: TGTGCCACCGCAGACTGGGACCGCGGAAACACCATATATTTT; V: TRBV10-3; D: NA; J: TRBJ1-3; size: NA
CDR3: CASALVESSYNEQFF; DNA: TGCGCCAGCGCCCTAGTCGAGAGCTCCTACAATGAGCAGTTCTTC; V: TRBV5-1; D: NA; J: TRBJ2-1; size: NA
CDR3: CASSILVTEAFF; DNA: TGTGCCAGCAGTATACTGGTGACTGAAGCTTTCTTT; V: TRBV2; D: NA; J: TRBJ1-1; size: NA
CDR3: CASSEKSRRADTQYF; DNA: TGTGCCAGCAGTGAAAAATCCCGAAGGGCAGATACGCAGTATTTT; V: TRBV2; D: NA; J: TRBJ2-3; size: NA
CDR3: CASSYGGSIYEQYF; DNA: TGTGCCAGCAGTTATGGCGGGAGCATCTACGAGCAGTACTTC; V: TRBV6-5; D: TRBD2; J: TRBJ2-7; size: NA
CDR3: CASSYGLVGEQYF; DNA: TGTGCCAGCAGTTACGGACTAGTAGGCGAGCAGTACTTC; V: TRBV6-5; D: TRBD2; J: TRBJ2-7; size: NA
CDR3: CASSLGPLSEQYF; DNA: TGTGCCAGCAGCTTGGGTCCCCTAAGCGAGCAGTACTTC; V: TRBV5-4; D: NA; J: TRBJ2-7; size: few
CDR3: CASSEDLWPNIQYF; DNA: TGTGCCAGCAGTGAGGATCTTTGGCCCAACATTCAGTACTTC; V: TRBV2; D: NA; J: TRBJ2-4; size: once
CDR3: CASSPPRQGRGLKELFF; DNA: TGTGCCAGCAGTCCCCCGAGACAGGGAAGGGGATTAAAAGAACTGTTTTTT; V: TRBV28; D: TRBD1; J: TRBJ1-4; size: NA
CDR3: CASSYGTGTRLYF; DNA: TGTGCCAGCAGTTACGGGACAGGGACGAGATTATATTTT; V: TRBV6-6; D: TRBD1; J: TRBJ1-3; size: NA
CDR3: CASSPTGTNNYGYTF; DNA: TGTGCCAGTAGTCCGACAGGAACCAACAACTATGGCTACACCTTC; V: TRBV19; D: NA; J: TRBJ1-2; size: NA
CDR3: CASSQERRNFGGTEAFF; DNA: TGCGCCAGCAGCCAAGAAAGAAGAAATTTTGGTGGCACTGAAGCTTTCTTT; V: TRBV4-1; D: NA; J: TRBJ1-1; size: NA
CDR3: CATHRTGGGNTIYF; DNA: TGTGCCACCCATCGGACAGGGGGCGGAAACACCATATATTTT; V: TRBV28; D: TRBD1; J: TRBJ1-3; size: NA
CDR3: CASSLSPATGVEAFF; DNA: TGTGCCAGCAGCTTAAGTCCGGCCACCGGGGTTGAAGCTTTCTTT; V: TRBV7-6; D: NA; J: TRBJ1-1; size: NA
CDR3: CAISVEGNEAFF; DNA: TGTGCCATCAGTGTTGAGGGGAACGAGGCTTTCTTT; V: TRBV10-3; D: NA; J: TRBJ1-1; size: NA
CDR3: CASSEPTRSSYEQYF; DNA: TGTGCCAGCAGTGAACCGACTAGAAGCTCCTACGAGCAGTACTTC; V: TRBV6-1; D: NA; J: TRBJ2-7; size: NA
CDR3: CASRSDRLYNSPLHF; DNA: TGTGCCAGCAGATCGGACAGACTTTATAATTCACCCCTCCACTTT; V: TRBV6-1; D: NA; J: TRBJ1-6; size: NA
CDR3: CASSYWPGQGRAFF; DNA: TGTGCCAGCAGTTACTGGCCGGGACAGGGTCGGGCTTTCTTT; V: TRBV6-6; D: TRBD1; J: TRBJ1-1; size: NA
CDR3: CASSRETNEKLFF; DNA: TGTGCCAGCAGCAGGGAGACTAATGAAAAACTGTTTTTT; V: TRBV21-1; D: NA; J: TRBJ1-4; size: NA
CDR3: CASSLSGQNYGYTF; DNA: TGCGCCAGCAGCTTATCGGGACAGAACTATGGCTACACCTTC; V: TRBV4-1; D: TRBD1; J: TRBJ1-2; size: once
CDR3: CASTGVGAEAFF; DNA: TGTGCCAGCACCGGGGTTGGGGCTGAAGCTTTCTTT; V: TRBV6-5; D: NA; J: TRBJ1-1; size: few
CDR3: CASSLYREDEAFF; DNA: TGTGCCAGCAGCTTGTACAGGGAGGATGAAGCTTTCTTT; V: TRBV7-3; D: NA; J: TRBJ1-1; size: NA
CDR3: CASSAGQTYEQYF; DNA: TGTGCCAGCAGTGCCGGACAGACCTACGAGCAGTACTTC; V: TRBV28; D: NA; J: TRBJ2-7; size: NA
CDR3: CASSPRDRVYEQYF; DNA: TGTGCCAGCAGCCCCCGGGACAGGGTCTACGAGCAGTACTTC; V: TRBV21-1; D: NA; J: TRBJ2-7; size: NA
CDR3: CATHHSGGGEKLFF; DNA: TGTGCCACCCACCATTCGGGGGGGGGTGAAAAACTGTTTTTT; V: TRBV6-1; D: NA; J: TRBJ1-4; size: NA
CDR3: CASGGDIGTQYF; DNA: TGTGCTAGTGGTGGGGACATCGGGACCCAGTACTTC; V: TRBV12-5; D: NA; J: TRBJ2-5; size: NA
CDR3: CASGRTGGNEQFF; DNA: TGTGCCAGCGGAAGGACAGGGGGCAATGAGCAGTTCTTC; V: TRBV6-5; D: TRBD1; J: TRBJ2-1; size: once
CDR3: CASSPRGPTNTEAFF; DNA: TGTGCCAGCAGCCCCAGGGGCCCCACGAACACTGAAGCTTTCTTT; V: TRBV11-2; D: NA; J: TRBJ1-1; size: NA
CDR3: CASSVDGIGRRDEQFF; DNA: TGTGCCAGCAGCGTAGACGGGATCGGCCGAAGGGATGAGCAGTTCTTC; V: TRBV9; D: NA; J: TRBJ2-1; size: NA
CDR3: CASSHPPDWTEQFF; DNA: TGTGCCAGCAGCCACCCGCCGGACTGGACTGAGCAGTTCTTC; V: TRBV7-9; D: NA; J: TRBJ2-1; size: NA
CDR3: CASAEGANYGYTF; DNA: TGCGCCAGCGCGGAAGGGGCGAACTATGGCTACACCTTC; V: TRBV5-1; D: NA; J: TRBJ1-2; size: NA
CDR3: CSGEGEETQYF; DNA: TGCAGCGGGGAGGGGGAAGAGACCCAGTACTTC; V: TRBV29-1; D: NA; J: TRBJ2-5; size: NA
CDR3: CASSLSLGTGSSYEQYF; DNA: TGTGCCAGCAGCTTATCTTTGGGGACAGGGAGCTCCTACGAGCAGTACTTC; V: TRBV11-1; D: TRBD1; J: TRBJ2-7; size: NA
CDR3: CASSPGLAGETQYF; DNA: TGTGCCAGCTCACCGGGACTAGCGGGAGAGACCCAGTACTTC; V: TRBV18; D: TRBD2; J: TRBJ2-5; size: once
CDR3: CAWSDRRDYGYTF; DNA: TGTGCCTGGAGTGACAGGAGGGACTATGGCTACACCTTC; V: TRBV30; D: NA; J: TRBJ1-2; size: NA
CDR3: CASSLPLGGQETQYF; DNA: TGTGCCAGCAGCTTACCTCTGGGGGGACAAGAGACCCAGTACTTC; V: TRBV7-9; D: NA; J: TRBJ2-5; size: NA
CDR3: CASSPMGLARSTDTQYF; DNA: TGTGCCAGCTCACCAATGGGACTAGCGAGGAGCACAGATACGCAGTATTTT; V: TRBV18; D: TRBD2; J: TRBJ2-3; size: NA
CDR3: CASSLGGITYNEQFF; DNA: TGCGCCAGCAGCCTGGGGGGGATTACTTACAATGAGCAGTTCTTC; V: TRBV5-1; D: TRBD2; J: TRBJ2-1; size: NA
CDR3: CASNKAGSFSYEQYF; DNA: TGTGCCAGCAACAAAGCGGGCAGCTTCTCCTACGAGCAGTACTTC; V: TRBV5-4; D: NA; J: TRBJ2-7; size: NA
CDR3: CASSQASGGFYGYTF; DNA: TGCGCCAGCAGCCAAGCCTCAGGGGGATTCTATGGCTACACCTTC; V: TRBV4-1; D: TRBD1; J: TRBJ1-2; size: NA